The rows below give T cell receptor beta chains drawn from one sample of a study of OX40 agonist ivuxolimab in advanced cancers. Profiling relied on immunoSEQ multiplex PCR, and the TCRdb table lists in-frame clones only, not all of them. The sample lists around 110,000 clones, 85% to 95% occurring once. Source: CD4+ or CD8+ T cells sorted from blood, taken in a trial of the OX40 agonist ivuxolimab. Source of these receptors: an adult with an advanced solid tumor such as melanoma, head and neck, liver or kidney cancer. The CDR3 runs from the conserved cysteine through the conserved F or W. The D gene is left open where the match is weak. Where a row states a size, it is once, few, many or the class of an expanded clone; other rows omit it.

abundance: -
v_gene: TRBV6-5
d_gene: -
CDR3aa: CASSRRTGTDTQYF

abundance: -
v_gene: TRBV19
d_gene: -
CDR3aa: CASSIPRGALSNTGELFF

abundance: -
v_gene: TRBV2
d_gene: -
CDR3aa: CASSEMRSADEKLFF

abundance: -
v_gene: TRBV6-5
d_gene: -
CDR3aa: CASTDRGYRSSPLHF

abundance: -
v_gene: TRBV18
d_gene: TRBD1
CDR3aa: CASSPLTGEAFF

abundance: -
v_gene: TRBV28
d_gene: TRBD2
CDR3aa: CASRGGNEQFF

abundance: -
v_gene: TRBV11-3
d_gene: TRBD2
CDR3aa: CASSFHSSGGEQFF

abundance: few
v_gene: TRBV19
d_gene: TRBD1
CDR3aa: CASRTDRVGYGYTF

abundance: -
v_gene: TRBV6-1
d_gene: TRBD2
CDR3aa: CASSDLAGANNEQYF

abundance: -
v_gene: TRBV11-3
d_gene: TRBD1
CDR3aa: CASSLGTGDTGELFF

abundance: -
v_gene: TRBV11-3
d_gene: -
CDR3aa: CASSLGPNTGELFF

abundance: -
v_gene: TRBV5-1
d_gene: -
CDR3aa: CASSVGRRNTGELFF

abundance: -
v_gene: TRBV4-2
d_gene: -
CDR3aa: CASSQSGSGNTIYF

abundance: -
v_gene: TRBV2
d_gene: TRBD1
CDR3aa: CASIPGQNTDTQYF

abundance: -
v_gene: TRBV19
d_gene: -
CDR3aa: CASSRDQETQYF

abundance: -
v_gene: TRBV7-8
d_gene: -
CDR3aa: CASSLERSSYEQYF

abundance: -
v_gene: TRBV6-5
d_gene: -
CDR3aa: CASSYRGSPTDTQYF

abundance: once
v_gene: TRBV7-9
d_gene: -
CDR3aa: CASSLGQTNEKLFF

abundance: -
v_gene: TRBV5-1
d_gene: -
CDR3aa: CASSLETQGVEAFF

abundance: -
v_gene: TRBV4-1
d_gene: TRBD1
CDR3aa: CASSFRQGVNTEAFF

abundance: -
v_gene: TRBV6-5
d_gene: -
CDR3aa: CASSYTGYNQPQHF

abundance: -
v_gene: TRBV18
d_gene: TRBD1
CDR3aa: CASSRGTEFLNTEAFF

abundance: once
v_gene: TRBV2
d_gene: TRBD2
CDR3aa: CASSEKGRVLLSYEQYF

abundance: -
v_gene: TRBV11-2
d_gene: -
CDR3aa: CASSLQGNQPQHF

abundance: -
v_gene: TRBV2
d_gene: -
CDR3aa: CASSKREAFF

abundance: once
v_gene: TRBV27
d_gene: TRBD1
CDR3aa: CASSDRGLVVVQYF

abundance: -
v_gene: TRBV19
d_gene: -
CDR3aa: CASSMVNTEAFF

abundance: -
v_gene: TRBV5-1
d_gene: -
CDR3aa: CASSLVSGENEQFF

abundance: once
v_gene: TRBV28
d_gene: TRBD2
CDR3aa: CASSLYQRGVQETQYF

abundance: -
v_gene: TRBV4-1
d_gene: TRBD2
CDR3aa: CASSQGTSGSTDTQYF

abundance: -
v_gene: TRBV9
d_gene: TRBD2
CDR3aa: CASSVKGHSLAGVGYNEQFF

abundance: -
v_gene: TRBV7-2
d_gene: TRBD1
CDR3aa: CASSPPGTAQETQYF

abundance: -
v_gene: TRBV6-1
d_gene: TRBD1
CDR3aa: CASSGGTGVMNTEAFF

abundance: -
v_gene: TRBV7-3
d_gene: -
CDR3aa: CASSPPRNTGELFF

abundance: -
v_gene: TRBV18
d_gene: -
CDR3aa: CASSPLETADTQYF

abundance: -
v_gene: TRBV28
d_gene: -
CDR3aa: CASSSGWGDEKLFF

abundance: -
v_gene: TRBV28
d_gene: TRBD1
CDR3aa: CASSLRLGTGPSGANVLTF

abundance: -
v_gene: TRBV28
d_gene: -
CDR3aa: CASSLRGNTIYF

abundance: once
v_gene: TRBV7-8
d_gene: TRBD1
CDR3aa: CASSRQGDSSGYTF

abundance: -
v_gene: TRBV18
d_gene: -
CDR3aa: CASSSDNYEQYF

abundance: -
v_gene: TRBV5-1
d_gene: TRBD2
CDR3aa: CASSSTAGAFNYEQYF

abundance: -
v_gene: TRBV18
d_gene: -
CDR3aa: CASSPEETQYF

abundance: -
v_gene: TRBV2
d_gene: -
CDR3aa: CASSARPGSYEQYF

abundance: -
v_gene: TRBV7-9
d_gene: -
CDR3aa: CASSLVRNTGELFF

abundance: -
v_gene: TRBV27
d_gene: -
CDR3aa: CASSLSLRAENIQYF

abundance: -
v_gene: TRBV25-1
d_gene: TRBD1
CDR3aa: CASSDGQGERNSPLHF

abundance: -
v_gene: TRBV2
d_gene: -
CDR3aa: CATQEHLASSYEQYF

abundance: -
v_gene: TRBV19
d_gene: -
CDR3aa: CASSIGPPTVWSTEAFF

abundance: -
v_gene: TRBV6-5
d_gene: -
CDR3aa: CASRGSFTNEKLFF

abundance: -
v_gene: TRBV6-6
d_gene: TRBD1
CDR3aa: CASRMGQGLGTEAFF

abundance: -
v_gene: TRBV7-8
d_gene: TRBD2
CDR3aa: CASSLSGAGGYEQYF

abundance: -
v_gene: TRBV25-1
d_gene: -
CDR3aa: CASSRPGRSTGELFF

abundance: -
v_gene: TRBV6-5
d_gene: -
CDR3aa: CASTNPGPEKQFF

abundance: -
v_gene: TRBV18
d_gene: -
CDR3aa: CASSPSLQETQYF

abundance: -
v_gene: TRBV18
d_gene: TRBD1
CDR3aa: CASSSGTGGESYTF

abundance: -
v_gene: TRBV7-9
d_gene: TRBD1
CDR3aa: CASSLGTGAGGELFF

abundance: -
v_gene: TRBV5-1
d_gene: TRBD2
CDR3aa: CASSLVSSGNPYEQYF

abundance: -
v_gene: TRBV10-1
d_gene: TRBD2
CDR3aa: CASSSRDYSSEQFF

abundance: -
v_gene: TRBV5-6
d_gene: -
CDR3aa: CASSLTGASNQPQHF

abundance: -
v_gene: TRBV4-2
d_gene: TRBD1
CDR3aa: CASSQEGQGSDTQYF